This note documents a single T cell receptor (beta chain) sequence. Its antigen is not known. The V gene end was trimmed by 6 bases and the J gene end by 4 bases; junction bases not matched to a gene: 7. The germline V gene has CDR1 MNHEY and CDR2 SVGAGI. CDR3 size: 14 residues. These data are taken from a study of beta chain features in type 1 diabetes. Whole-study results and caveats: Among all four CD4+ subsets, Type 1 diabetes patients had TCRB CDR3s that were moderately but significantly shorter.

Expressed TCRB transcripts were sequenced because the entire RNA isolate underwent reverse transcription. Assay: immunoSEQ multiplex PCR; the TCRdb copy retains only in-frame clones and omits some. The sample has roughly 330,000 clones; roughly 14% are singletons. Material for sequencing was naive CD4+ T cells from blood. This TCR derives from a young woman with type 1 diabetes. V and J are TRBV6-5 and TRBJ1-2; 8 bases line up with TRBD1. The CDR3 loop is CASRRDRKIYGYTF. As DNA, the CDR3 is TGTGCCAGCAGAAGGGACAGGAAGATCTATGGCTACACCTTC.